This TCR beta chain was profiled in a study of blood T cells in healthy people across ages. Isolating PBMCs gave at least 6.5 million of these cells per sample. RNA extraction gave at least 5.5 micrograms of total RNA per sample. This clonotype was recorded many times. Next came a second PCR, run for about 7 to 12 cycles, which used a sample-barcoded 5' primer along with a J-beta primer mix. TCRdb processed the 5' RACE reads anew with MiXCR; each CDR3 protein has one entry. Seen here are about 1.1 million distinct CDR3 sequences, roughly two fifths observed once, and the top ten hold around 13%. Germline V CDR1 and CDR2: LGHNA, YNFKEQ. The CDR3 totals 16 residues. The trim removed 4 bases at V and 0 bases at J, leaving 5 bases unmatched.

Sequenced sample: blood. The clonotype originates from a man between 18 and 29 years old in good health. J is TRBJ1-5 and V is TRBV4-2, with TRBD1 identical over 8 bases. This CDR3 reads CASSLTTGDSNQPQHF. CDR3 nucleotides: TGTGCCAGCAGCCTAACGACAGGGGATAGCAATCAGCCCCAGCATTTT.